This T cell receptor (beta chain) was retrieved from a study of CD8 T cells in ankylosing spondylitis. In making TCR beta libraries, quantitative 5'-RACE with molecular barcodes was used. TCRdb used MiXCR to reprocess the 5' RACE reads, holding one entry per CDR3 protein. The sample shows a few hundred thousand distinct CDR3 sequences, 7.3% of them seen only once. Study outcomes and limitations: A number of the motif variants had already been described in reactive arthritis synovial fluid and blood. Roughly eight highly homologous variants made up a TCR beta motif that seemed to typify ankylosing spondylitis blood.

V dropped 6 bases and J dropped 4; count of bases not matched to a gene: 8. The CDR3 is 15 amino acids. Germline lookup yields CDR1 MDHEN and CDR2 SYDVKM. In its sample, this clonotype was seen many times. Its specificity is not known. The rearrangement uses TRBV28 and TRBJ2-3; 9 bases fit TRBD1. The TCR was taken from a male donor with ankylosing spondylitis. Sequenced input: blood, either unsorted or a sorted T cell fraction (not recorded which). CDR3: CASRPDRGKADTQYF. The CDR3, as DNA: TGTGCCAGCAGACCGGACAGGGGAAAGGCAGATACGCAGTATTTT.